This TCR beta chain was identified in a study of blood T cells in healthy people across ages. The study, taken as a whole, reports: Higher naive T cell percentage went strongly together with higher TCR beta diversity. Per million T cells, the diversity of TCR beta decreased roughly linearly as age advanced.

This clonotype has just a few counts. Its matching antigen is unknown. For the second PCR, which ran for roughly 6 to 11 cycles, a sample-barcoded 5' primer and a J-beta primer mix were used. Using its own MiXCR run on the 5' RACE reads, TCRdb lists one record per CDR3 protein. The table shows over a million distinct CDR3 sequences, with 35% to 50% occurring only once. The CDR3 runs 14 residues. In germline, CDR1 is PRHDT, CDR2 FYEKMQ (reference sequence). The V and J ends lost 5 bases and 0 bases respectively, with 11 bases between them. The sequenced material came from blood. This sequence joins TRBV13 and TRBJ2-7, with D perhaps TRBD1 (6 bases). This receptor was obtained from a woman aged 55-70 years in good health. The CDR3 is CASSAYRDSYEQYF. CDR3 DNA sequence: TGTGCCAGCAGCGCCTACAGGGACTCCTACGAGCAGTACTTC.